This passage covers 19 T cell receptor beta chains from one sample sequenced in a study of blood T cell repertoires in COVID-19. Sequenced by immunoSEQ multiplex PCR; TCRdb stores in-frame clones only, minus some. The sample comprises over 150,000 clones, about 84% of which are singletons, and approximately 7.3% rests with the top ten. The sample taken for sequencing was peripheral blood. These receptors were collected from a human donor in a cohort sampled during active COVID-19.

The V and J genes are TRBV7-2 and TRBJ1-1; D is unclear. CDR3 length: 12 residues. Germline V CDR1 and CDR2: SGHTA, FQGNSA. The V end was cut by 5 bases, the J end by 7 bases, with 11 bases between. CDR3 protein: CASSMTLLEAFF. The CDR3 DNA reads TGTGCCAGCAGCATGACACTGCTTGAAGCTTTCTTT.

The rearrangement links TRBV5-1 to TRBJ2-7; possibly TRBD2 for D (5 bases). The ends were cut back, 6 bases at V and 1 base at J, with 11 bases in the middle. Germline CDR1 reads SGHRS; CDR2 reads YFSETQ. The CDR3 has 13 residues. The CDR3 DNA sequence: TGCGCCAGCAAGCGGACTCAGTCCTACGAGCAGTACTTC. Its protein is CASKRTQSYEQYF.

The chain is built from TRBV10-3 and TRBJ1-2; 7 nucleotides agree with TRBD1. V trimming: 3 bases; J trimming: 0 bases; junction bases outside the gene matches: 13. In germline, CDR1 is ENHRY, CDR2 SYGVKD. The CDR3 runs 18 residues. The CDR3 nucleotides are TGTGCCATCAGTGAAACTCCCAGCAGGACAGGAACTAACTATGGCTACACCTTC. This translates into CAISETPSRTGTNYGYTF.

The rearrangement uses TRBV3-1 (or the pseudogene TRBV3-2) and TRBJ1-6, with D unclear. Trimming shortened V by 4 bases and J by 0 bases, and 10 bases separated the two germline ends. CDR1 and CDR2 from the germline V gene are LGHDT and YNNKEL (reference sequence). This CDR3 has 16 amino acids. CDR3: CASSPSRGSYNSPLHF. In nucleotides, the CDR3 is TGTGCCAGCAGCCCTTCACGGGGCTCCTATAATTCACCCCTCCACTTT.

The rearrangement uses TRBV9 and TRBJ1-3; D is undetermined. The CDR3 totals 14 residues. Germline V gives CDR1 SGDLS, CDR2 YYNGEE. V was clipped by 2 bases and J by 3 bases, with 9 bases between them. CDR3 sequence: CASSVGGNGNTIYF. The CDR3 DNA follows: TGTGCCAGCAGCGTTGGAGGTAATGGAAACACCATATATTTT.

This sequence joins TRBV5-1 and TRBJ2-7, with D maybe TRBD2 (7 bases). The germline gives CDR1 SGHRS, CDR2 YFSETQ. The V end was cut by 3 bases, the J end by 2 bases, with 18 bases between. The CDR3 length is 16 residues. The CDR3 nucleotides read TGCGCCAGCAGCTACGGAGGGGGAGGGCTTACCTACGAGCAGTACTTC. Translated: CASSYGGGGLTYEQYF.

With regard to this clone: One junction end disagrees with the germline gene, perhaps due to a read error. CDR3 DNA sequence: TGTGCCAGCAGCCAGCTGACAGGGACCTCCTCCGAGCAGTACTTC. The encoded protein is CASSQLTGTSSEQYF. The chain combines TRBV3-1 (or the pseudogene TRBV3-2) with TRBJ2-7; 7 positions match TRBD1. CDR1 LGHDT and CDR2 YNNKEL come from the germline V gene (reference sequence). CDR3 size: 15 residues.

The CDR3 region is CASRTDRANYGYTF. CDR3 coding DNA: TGTGCCAGTAGGACGGACAGGGCTAACTATGGCTACACCTTC. The chain is built from TRBV19 and TRBJ1-2; TRBD1 matches at 8 bases. The CDR3 sequence is 14 residues long. J lost 0 bases, V lost 6 bases, and 3 bases had no gene match. Germline CDR1 reads LNHDA; CDR2 reads SQIVND (reference sequence).

The chain links TRBV5-5 to TRBJ1-3; no firm D call. The V end lost 6 bases, the J end lost 4 bases, and 11 bases lay between the germline ends. The CDR3 runs to 13 residues. Germline V gene sequence: CDR1 SGHKS, CDR2 YYEKEE (reference sequence). The CDR3 protein is CASTESPGNTIYF. CDR3 nucleotide sequence: TGTGCCAGCACCGAAAGCCCCGGAAACACCATATATTTT.

This clone was picked up one time. V usage is TRBV19 and J usage is TRBJ1-1; TRBD1 is a possible D gene (5 bases). Trimming took 7 bases from V and 1 from J, leaving 7 bases between them. The CDR3 sequence is 12 residues long. Germline CDR1 is LNHDA and CDR2 is SQIVND (reference sequence). The CDR3 bases are TGTGCCAGTATGGGGGGGAACACTGAAGCTTTCTTT. It encodes CASMGGNTEAFF.

The rearrangement links TRBV2 to TRBJ2-5; TRBD1 might be the D (6 bases). The CDR3 sequence is 13 residues long. V was pared by 7 bases and J by 5 bases, with 14 bases between. The germline V gene has CDR1 SNHLY and CDR2 FYNNEI. The CDR3 coding sequence is TGTGCCAGCAACAGGGACCAAAGGGAGACCCAGTACTTC. It codes for CASNRDQRETQYF.

The chain recombines TRBV6-5 with TRBJ2-7, with D maybe TRBD1 (6 bases). Germline V gene data show CDR1 as MNHEY and CDR2 as SVGAGI. V was cut by 2 bases and J by 9 bases, with 17 bases left in between. The CDR3 is 14 residues long. The CDR3 is CASSYGQRRGGQYF. The CDR3 DNA follows: TGTGCCAGCAGTTACGGACAGAGACGGGGCGGGCAGTACTTC.

The genes are TRBV13 and TRBJ2-7; a possible D gene is TRBD1 (6 bases). The CDR3 is 13 amino acids. Germline V gene sequence: CDR1 PRHDT, CDR2 FYEKMQ (reference sequence). Trimming stripped 4 bases from V and 3 bases from J, with 10 bases between. Here the CDR3 DNA reads TGTGCCAGCAGCTCGCGACAGGTCTACGAGCAGTACTTC. Its translation is CASSSRQVYEQYF.

The CDR3 reads CASSEFLDSYTGELFF. The CDR3, as DNA: TGTGCCAGCAGCGAGTTCCTTGACAGTTACACCGGGGAGCTGTTTTTT. The rearrangement links TRBV4-2 to TRBJ2-2; D possibly corresponds to TRBD1 (5 bases). CDR1 is LGHNA and CDR2 is YNFKEQ in the germline V gene. This CDR3 spans 16 amino acids. Trimming pared 5 bases from V and 3 bases from J, leaving 16 bases between.

The rearrangement links TRBV5-4 to TRBJ2-7; 7 bases fit TRBD1. Germline assignment: CDR1 SGHNT and CDR2 YYREEE (reference sequence). The CDR3 contains 14 residues. Unmatched junction bases numbered 6, after V lost 4 bases and J lost 2 bases. The CDR3 nucleotides read TGTGCCAGCAGCGTTCCCGGGACAGCCTACGAGCAGTACTTC. This sequence encodes CASSVPGTAYEQYF. The complete variable domain, with remaining parts taken from reference TRBV5-4 and TRBJ2-7, reads ETGVTQSPTHLIKTRGQQVTLRCSSQSGHNTVSWYQQALGQGPQFIFQYYREEENGRGNFPPRFSGLQFPNYSSELNVNALELDDSALYLCASSVPGTAYEQYFGPGTRLTVT.

V is TRBV29-1 and J is TRBJ2-7; a weak D match, TRBD1 (5 bases). CDR3 length: 12 residues. Trimming stripped 1 base from V and 6 bases from J, with 10 bases between. CDR1 and CDR2 from the germline V gene are SQVTM and ANQGSEA. CDR3 region: CSVEGQGAEQYF. The DNA for the CDR3 is TGCAGCGTTGAAGGGCAGGGTGCCGAGCAGTACTTC.

The chain couples TRBV6-4 to TRBJ1-6; D not certain. With 3 bases removed from V and 2 bases from J, the gap between germline ends came to 14 bases. CDR3 length equals 17 residues. CDR1 and CDR2 (germline): MRHNA, SNTAGT. Here the CDR3 DNA reads TGTGCCAGCAGTGAGCGTAGGTTACTACCCTATAATTCACCCCTCCACTTT. Translation: CASSERRLLPYNSPLHF.

Only a few counts were recorded for this clone. The chain recombines TRBV20-1 with TRBJ1-2; the D is unclear. This CDR3 is 11 amino acids long. Germline CDR1 DFQATT, CDR2 SNEGSKA (reference sequence). V lost 3 bases, J lost 7 bases, and 9 bases lay in between. The CDR3 DNA reads TGCAGTGCTAGTTGGCAGGTTGGCTACACCTTC. Translated, it gives CSASWQVGYTF.

The genes are TRBV2 and TRBJ1-1; 9 nucleotides match TRBD1. With V trimmed by 7 bases and J by 10 bases, 4 bases remained unmatched. The CDR3 has 11 residues. Germline V gene sequence: CDR1 SNHLY, CDR2 FYNNEI. In nucleotides, the CDR3 is TGTGCCAGCATCCTACAGGGGGCAGCTTTCTTT. Translation gives CASILQGAAFF.